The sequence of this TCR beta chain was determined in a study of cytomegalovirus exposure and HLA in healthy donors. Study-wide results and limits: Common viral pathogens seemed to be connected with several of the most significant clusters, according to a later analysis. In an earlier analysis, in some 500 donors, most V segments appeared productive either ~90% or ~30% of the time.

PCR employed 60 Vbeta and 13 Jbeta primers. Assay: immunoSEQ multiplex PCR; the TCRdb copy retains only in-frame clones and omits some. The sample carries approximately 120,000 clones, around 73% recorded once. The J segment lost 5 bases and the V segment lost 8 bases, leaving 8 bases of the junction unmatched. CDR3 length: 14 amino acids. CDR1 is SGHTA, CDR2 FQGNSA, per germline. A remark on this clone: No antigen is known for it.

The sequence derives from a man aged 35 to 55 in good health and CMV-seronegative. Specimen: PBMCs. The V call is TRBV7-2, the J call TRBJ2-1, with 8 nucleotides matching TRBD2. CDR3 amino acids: CASGQRGGHNEQFF. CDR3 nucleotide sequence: TGTGCCAGCGGCCAACGGGGGGGCCACAATGAGCAGTTCTTC.